This T cell receptor beta chain was identified in a study of OX40 agonist ivuxolimab in advanced cancers. V dropped 3 bases and J dropped 1 base, with 17 bases sitting between them. This CDR3 comprises 18 residues. Germline loops: CDR1 SGDLS, CDR2 YYNGEE. Study-level findings and limits: CD8+ T cells (on average) carried more expanded clones than CD4+ T cells. At 0.1 to 3.0 mg/kg and by week 6, CD4+ and CD8+ T cells in the blood had expanded clonally.

On this clone itself: Antigen unknown.

The protocol was immunoSEQ multiplex PCR, while the TCRdb copy is restricted to in-frame clones and leaves out a portion. In the table there are around 24,000 clones, about four fifths of which are singletons. The chain couples TRBV9 to TRBJ2-6; TRBD2 is a possible D gene (7 bases). The source was CD4+ or CD8+ T cells sorted from blood, collected in a trial of the OX40 agonist ivuxolimab. The TCR sequence derives from an adult with an advanced solid tumor such as melanoma, head and neck, liver or kidney cancer. The CDR3 DNA is TGTGCCAGCAGCGGCGGGGGCCAAAGTACTTCTGGGGCCAACGTCCTGACTTTC. The encoded protein is CASSGGGQSTSGANVLTF.